Listed below are T cell receptor beta chains from one sample, sequenced in a study of blood T cells in healthy people across ages. A single record per CDR3 protein comes from TCRdb applying MiXCR to the 5' RACE reads. The sample contains about 1.4 million distinct CDR3 sequences, 55% to 75% of which appear only once. What was sequenced was blood. The receptor source for this set is a man aged 18-30 years in good health. Both conserved end residues are part of each CDR3. A D gene is named only where the DNA matches it firmly. The size entry is marked missing in some rows and otherwise reads once, few, many or a size class.

clone_size,j_call,d_call,v_call,cdr3_nt,cdr3_aa
few,TRBJ2-7,TRBD2,TRBV29-1,TGCAGCGTTGAGGGGGGGATAACCTACGAGCAGTACTTC,CSVEGGITYEQYF
.,TRBJ2-5,TRBD2,TRBV6-6,TGTGCCAGCAGTTACTTGGCGGGGGGCCAGGGTGAGCAGTACTTC,CASSYLAGGQGEQYF
.,TRBJ1-1,.,TRBV7-9,TGTGCCAGCAGCCACCCGGTGAACACTGAAGCTTTCTTT,CASSHPVNTEAFF
few,TRBJ1-1,.,TRBV27,TGTGCCAGCAGTTTACGGGGAATCGGTGAAGCTTTCTTT,CASSLRGIGEAFF
.,TRBJ1-2,TRBD1,TRBV3-1,TGTGCCAGCAGCCAAGGGACAGGGACGGCTGGCTACACCTTC,CASSQGTGTAGYTF
.,TRBJ1-2,.,TRBV18,TGTGCCAGCCAGGGACGGGACACCGCTAACTATGGCTACACCTTC,CASQGRDTANYGYTF
once,TRBJ1-2,.,TRBV27,TGTGCCAGCAGTTTTAAGGGTGGCTACACCTTC,CASSFKGGYTF
.,TRBJ1-2,.,TRBV6-6,TGTGCCAGCAGTTACGGTTCAGCTAACTATGGCTACACCTTC,CASSYGSANYGYTF
few,TRBJ2-7,.,TRBV7-9,TGTGCCAGCAGCTTAAGCAGGGGTCGATCCTACGAGCAGTACTTC,CASSLSRGRSYEQYF
few,TRBJ1-6,.,TRBV20-1,TGCAGTGGTAGACGGCGTCCGATAGATAGGTCGAGCTCCTATAATTCACCCCTCCACTTT,CSGRRRPIDRSSSYNSPLHF
many,TRBJ2-7,.,TRBV27,TGTGCCAGCAGTTTACTCGGGGACTACGAGCAGTACTTC,CASSLLGDYEQYF
.,TRBJ1-6,.,TRBV10-3,TGTGCCTTCAAGGAAACCGGGATTAGGGATTCACCCCTCCACTTT,CAFKETGIRDSPLHF
.,TRBJ2-1,.,TRBV6-1,TGTGCCAGCATCCCGAGCGGTTATTTTTGTGAGCAGTTCTTC,CASIPSGYFCEQFF
few,TRBJ1-2,.,TRBV20-1,TGCAGTGCTGGGGTAGGACAGAGCTATGGCTACACCTTC,CSAGVGQSYGYTF
few,TRBJ2-7,TRBD1,TRBV27,TGTGCCAGCAGTCCGAACCCTGGAAGGGGGCCTTATGGCGAGCAGTACTTC,CASSPNPGRGPYGEQYF
.,TRBJ2-7,.,TRBV10-3,TGTGCCATCAGAGACACGGATGAAAGCTCCTACGAGCAGTACTTC,CAIRDTDESSYEQYF
.,TRBJ2-5,.,TRBV7-2,TGTGCCAGCAGCTCCCGGTCAGCGAATGGGGAGACCCAGTACTTC,CASSSRSANGETQYF
.,TRBJ2-7,TRBD1,TRBV7-9,TGTGCCAGCAGCTTAGGTCTCTACCAGGGGGCGAGGTTGTACGAGCAGTACTTC,CASSLGLYQGARLYEQYF
.,TRBJ2-1,.,TRBV4-2,TGTGCCAGCACCTGGGACGGTTACAATGAGCAGTTCTTC,CASTWDGYNEQFF
few,TRBJ2-7,TRBD2,TRBV9,TGTGCCAGCAGCTCCGGTCTAGCGGTCGACGAGCAGTACTTC,CASSSGLAVDEQYF
.,TRBJ2-7,.,TRBV20-1,TGCAGTGCTAGATCTCGGGCTAGCGCTAACTACGAGCAGTACTTC,CSARSRASANYEQYF
.,TRBJ1-5,.,TRBV7-2,TGTGCCAGCATGGAGGGCGGATCTAGCAATCAGCCCCAGCATTTT,CASMEGGSSNQPQHF
.,TRBJ1-4,TRBD1,TRBV7-9,TGTGCCAGCAGTGACCCGCCGGGACAGATTAATGAAAAACTGTTTTTT,CASSDPPGQINEKLFF
.,TRBJ1-6,.,TRBV5-1,TGCGCCAGCAGCTTGGAAGCCAGTGCCTCCTATAATTCACCCCTCCACTTT,CASSLEASASYNSPLHF
.,TRBJ2-7,.,TRBV20-1,TGCAGTGCCATCAGGCCGAGCTCCTACAATGAGCAGTACTTC,CSAIRPSSYNEQYF
few,TRBJ1-4,TRBD1,TRBV4-1,TGCGCCAGCAGCCACATGACAGGGGCAGCTAATGAAAAACTGTTTTTT,CASSHMTGAANEKLFF
.,TRBJ1-4,TRBD1,TRBV27,TGTGCCAGCAGTCTATCCCTCCGACAGGGATCAACTAATGAAAAACTGTTTTTT,CASSLSLRQGSTNEKLFF